These T cell receptor beta chains were read from a single sample in a study of T cell responses to AZD1222 COVID-19 vaccine. The assay was immunoSEQ multiplex PCR, and TCRdb's table has in-frame clones only and misses some. The sample carries about 180,000 clones, 80% to 95% recorded once. This specimen was peripheral blood, taken 28 days after the second AZD1222 dose. Source of these receptors: an adult who received the AZD1222 COVID-19 vaccine. The CDR3 runs from the conserved cysteine through the conserved F or W. A D gene is named only where the DNA matches it firmly. Where a row states a size, it is once, few, many or the class of an expanded clone; other rows omit it.

size: NA; J: TRBJ2-7; V: TRBV4-1; D: TRBD1; DNA: TGCGCCAGCAGTACAGGGGGCATCACCTACGAGCAGTACTTC; CDR3: CASSTGGITYEQYF
size: NA; J: TRBJ1-2; V: TRBV6-5; D: NA; DNA: TGTGCCAGCAGTTCCCGGGGACTGGCAAACTATGGCTACACCTTC; CDR3: CASSSRGLANYGYTF
size: NA; J: TRBJ2-3; V: TRBV12-3/TRBV12-4; D: NA; DNA: TGTGCCAGCAGTTTAGGCACAGATACGCAGTATTTT; CDR3: CASSLGTDTQYF
size: NA; J: TRBJ2-7; V: TRBV28; D: NA; DNA: TGTGCCAGCAGTTTTATCGGGGGCTCCTACGAGCAGTACTTC; CDR3: CASSFIGGSYEQYF
size: NA; J: TRBJ2-7; V: TRBV7-9; D: NA; DNA: TGTGCCAGCAGCTTGGTCTCAGACGAGCAGTACTTC; CDR3: CASSLVSDEQYF
size: NA; J: TRBJ2-7; V: TRBV7-9; D: NA; DNA: TGTGCCAGCAGCTTAGTCAGTAGCTACGAGCAGTACTTC; CDR3: CASSLVSSYEQYF
size: NA; J: TRBJ1-2; V: TRBV5-1; D: NA; DNA: TGCGCCAGCAGCTCCGGGACCCCGGAGGGGGGCTACACCTTC; CDR3: CASSSGTPEGGYTF
size: few; J: TRBJ1-6; V: TRBV6-5; D: NA; DNA: TGTGCCAGCAGTTACTCTCCGGGACATCCCAATTCACCCCTCCACTTT; CDR3: CASSYSPGHPNSPLHF
size: once; J: TRBJ1-6; V: TRBV19; D: NA; DNA: TGTGCCAGTATGGACTCCTATAATTCACCCCTCCACTTT; CDR3: CASMDSYNSPLHF
size: NA; J: TRBJ2-1; V: TRBV30; D: TRBD2; DNA: TGTGCCTGGAGGCTCTTCGGGGGGACTTGGAATGAGCAGTTCTTC; CDR3: CAWRLFGGTWNEQFF
size: NA; J: TRBJ2-5; V: TRBV24-1; D: NA; DNA: TGTGCCACCAGTGATTTTAGAGGGGGGGTGGGAGAGACCCAGTACTTC; CDR3: CATSDFRGGVGETQYF
size: NA; J: TRBJ1-6; V: TRBV6-1; D: NA; DNA: TGTGCCAGCAGTGGACAATATACCTCCTATAATTCACCCCTCCACTTT; CDR3: CASSGQYTSYNSPLHF
size: NA; J: TRBJ2-1; V: TRBV7-3; D: TRBD1; DNA: TGTGCCAGCAGCACCCAACTGGGGACAGGGCTCCTCTTC; CDR3: CASSTQLGTGLLF
size: NA; J: TRBJ1-1; V: TRBV13; D: NA; DNA: TGTGCCAGCAGCTTCTTCCCGGGACCTCCAAGGTCTGAAGCTTTCTTT; CDR3: CASSFFPGPPRSEAFF
size: NA; J: TRBJ2-6; V: TRBV20-1; D: TRBD2; DNA: TGCAGTGCTAGTCCCACCGGGGGGAGGTCTGGGGCCAACGTCCTGACTTTC; CDR3: CSASPTGGRSGANVLTF
size: NA; J: TRBJ1-6; V: TRBV19; D: NA; DNA: TGTGCCAGTACAGGGGCCAGCTCCTATAATTCACCCCTCCACTTT; CDR3: CASTGASSYNSPLHF
size: once; J: TRBJ2-5; V: TRBV2; D: NA; DNA: TGTGCCAGCAGGGCGACTTGGTACCAAGAGACCCAGTACTTC; CDR3: CASRATWYQETQYF
size: NA; J: TRBJ1-6; V: TRBV4-1; D: TRBD1; DNA: TGCGCCAGCAGCCAGGGACAGGGACTCCGTGCTTCACCCCTCCACTTT; CDR3: CASSQGQGLRASPLHF
size: NA; J: TRBJ2-7; V: TRBV7-3; D: NA; DNA: TGTGCCAGCAGCTTAACAGACTCCTACGAGCAGTACTTC; CDR3: CASSLTDSYEQYF
size: NA; J: TRBJ2-2; V: TRBV7-9; D: NA; DNA: TGTGCCAGCAGCTTATCGCCGGTGAACACCGGGGAGCTGTTTTTT; CDR3: CASSLSPVNTGELFF
size: once; J: TRBJ1-6; V: TRBV7-9; D: NA; DNA: TGTGCCAGCAGCTTAGGGCCGGGTCGAGGGAATTCACCCCTCCACTTT; CDR3: CASSLGPGRGNSPLHF
size: NA; J: TRBJ1-1; V: TRBV29-1; D: NA; DNA: TGCAGCGTCAAACCTCTACACAGGGAGAACACTGAAGCTTTCTTT; CDR3: CSVKPLHRENTEAFF
size: NA; J: TRBJ2-1; V: TRBV3-1/TRBV3-2; D: NA; DNA: TGTGCCAGCAGCCACTTAGGGAGCGAGCAGTTCTTC; CDR3: CASSHLGSEQFF
size: once; J: TRBJ1-3; V: TRBV6-5; D: NA; DNA: TGTGCCAGCAGGCGTCCAGGCAACTCTGGAAACACCATATATTTT; CDR3: CASRRPGNSGNTIYF
size: NA; J: TRBJ2-5; V: TRBV5-1; D: NA; DNA: TGCGCCAGCAGCTTTGGTCCCATCCACCAAGAGACCCAGTACTTC; CDR3: CASSFGPIHQETQYF
size: NA; J: TRBJ2-3; V: TRBV7-9; D: TRBD2; DNA: TGTGCCAGCAGCTCCGAACTAAGCCGGGGGGGCACAGATACGCAGTATTTT; CDR3: CASSSELSRGGTDTQYF
size: once; J: TRBJ1-1; V: TRBV7-2; D: TRBD1; DNA: TGTGCCAGCAGCTCAAACAGGGGGGGGAGCACTGAAGCTTTCTTT; CDR3: CASSSNRGGSTEAFF
size: NA; J: TRBJ1-2; V: TRBV27; D: NA; DNA: TGTGCCAGCAGTTTAGGGGGAAGAGGGGTTGCTAACTATGGCTACACCTTC; CDR3: CASSLGGRGVANYGYTF
size: NA; J: TRBJ2-2; V: TRBV10-3; D: NA; DNA: TGTGCCATCATGAGTAGGGTATCGTCCGGGGAGCTGTTTTTT; CDR3: CAIMSRVSSGELFF
size: NA; J: TRBJ2-2; V: TRBV9; D: NA; DNA: TGTGCCAGCAGCCCCAGGCCGGAGGGCCTCACCGGGGAGCTGTTTTTT; CDR3: CASSPRPEGLTGELFF
size: NA; J: TRBJ1-4; V: TRBV19; D: TRBD1; DNA: TGTGCCAGTAGTCTGTCCGGGACAGGGGTTGAAAAACTGTTTTTT; CDR3: CASSLSGTGVEKLFF
size: NA; J: TRBJ1-5; V: TRBV27; D: NA; DNA: TGTGCCAGCAGTTTAGCCCTTGATCAGCCCCAGCATTTT; CDR3: CASSLALDQPQHF
size: NA; J: TRBJ2-5; V: TRBV5-1; D: TRBD1; DNA: TGCGCCAGCACCCCGGGACAGAGAAGCGAGACCCAGTACTTC; CDR3: CASTPGQRSETQYF
size: NA; J: TRBJ2-7; V: TRBV3-1/TRBV3-2; D: NA; DNA: TGTGCCAGCAGCCAACTCACCTACGAGCAGTACTTC; CDR3: CASSQLTYEQYF
size: NA; J: TRBJ1-4; V: TRBV29-1; D: NA; DNA: TGCAGCGTTGCTGGCGGGTCAATGGCTGAAAAACTGTTTTTT; CDR3: CSVAGGSMAEKLFF
size: NA; J: TRBJ1-1; V: TRBV5-4; D: NA; DNA: TGTGCCAGCAGCTTCGGGGGATTAGACACTGAAGCTTTCTTT; CDR3: CASSFGGLDTEAFF
size: NA; J: TRBJ1-1; V: TRBV7-9; D: NA; DNA: TGTGCCAGCGGCTTGCGGGAGAACACTGAAGCTTTCTTT; CDR3: CASGLRENTEAFF
size: NA; J: TRBJ2-1; V: TRBV9; D: TRBD2; DNA: TGTGCCAGCAGCCCAGGACTAGCGGGGTACAATGAGCAGTTCTTC; CDR3: CASSPGLAGYNEQFF
size: NA; J: TRBJ2-2; V: TRBV19; D: TRBD1; DNA: TGTGCCAGTAGTGTGGGGACAGGGGGCTTCACCGGGGAGCTGTTTTTT; CDR3: CASSVGTGGFTGELFF
size: NA; J: TRBJ1-1; V: TRBV7-9; D: NA; DNA: TGTGCCAGCAGCTCCGGTTCCTGGAACACTGAAGCTTTCTTT; CDR3: CASSSGSWNTEAFF
size: NA; J: TRBJ1-5; V: TRBV2; D: NA; DNA: TGTGCCAGCGCCGTGGACAGCTACAATCAGCCCCAGCATTTT; CDR3: CASAVDSYNQPQHF
size: few; J: TRBJ1-1; V: TRBV2; D: NA; DNA: TGTGCCAGCGGAGAGACAGGATTCAACATGAACACTGAAGCTTTCTTT; CDR3: CASGETGFNMNTEAFF
size: NA; J: TRBJ1-1; V: TRBV6-5; D: NA; DNA: TGTGCCAGCAGAAGGGACGGACCGAACACTGAAGCTTTCTTT; CDR3: CASRRDGPNTEAFF
size: NA; J: TRBJ1-5; V: TRBV10-3; D: NA; DNA: TGTGCCATCAGTGAGGTACGGAATCAGCCCCAGCATTTT; CDR3: CAISEVRNQPQHF
size: NA; J: TRBJ1-5; V: TRBV6-1; D: NA; DNA: TGTGCCAGCAGTGAGAGTTTGGGCAATCAGCCCCAGCATTTT; CDR3: CASSESLGNQPQHF
size: NA; J: TRBJ2-3; V: TRBV6-5; D: NA; DNA: TGTGCCAGCAGTTATCGTGGCAGATCAGATACGCAGTATTTT; CDR3: CASSYRGRSDTQYF
size: few; J: TRBJ1-6; V: TRBV7-9; D: NA; DNA: TGTGCCAGCAGCTTCAGGGAGAGTGGTTCACCCCTCCACTTT; CDR3: CASSFRESGSPLHF
size: NA; J: TRBJ1-2; V: TRBV6-5; D: TRBD1; DNA: TGTGCCAGCAGTTTACGACAGGGTAACTATGGCTACACCTTC; CDR3: CASSLRQGNYGYTF
size: NA; J: TRBJ2-7; V: TRBV21-1; D: NA; DNA: TGTGCCAGCATATCTAGCGGAAGCTCCTACGAGCAGTACTTC; CDR3: CASISSGSSYEQYF
size: once; J: TRBJ1-4; V: TRBV6-6; D: NA; DNA: TGTGCCAGCAAATCCTGGGGGGCAGACGAAAAACTGTTTTTT; CDR3: CASKSWGADEKLFF
size: NA; J: TRBJ1-5; V: TRBV18; D: TRBD1; DNA: TGTGCCAGCTCACAGGGGGCAGGGCAGCCCCAGCATTTT; CDR3: CASSQGAGQPQHF
size: NA; J: TRBJ2-3; V: TRBV30; D: NA; DNA: TGTGCCTGGGACATGGGGTCAGATACGCAGTATTTT; CDR3: CAWDMGSDTQYF
size: NA; J: TRBJ2-7; V: TRBV19; D: TRBD2; DNA: TGTGCCAGTAGTATGGGTCCCGGGACGGGGGGCTACGAGCAGTACTTC; CDR3: CASSMGPGTGGYEQYF
size: NA; J: TRBJ1-1; V: TRBV6-2/TRBV6-3; D: NA; DNA: TGTGCCAGCAGTTACAGGGGCGAGAACACTGAAGCTTTCTTT; CDR3: CASSYRGENTEAFF
size: NA; J: TRBJ2-5; V: TRBV28; D: NA; DNA: TGTGCCAGCAGTCCCGGGGTCAAAGAGACCCAGTACTTC; CDR3: CASSPGVKETQYF